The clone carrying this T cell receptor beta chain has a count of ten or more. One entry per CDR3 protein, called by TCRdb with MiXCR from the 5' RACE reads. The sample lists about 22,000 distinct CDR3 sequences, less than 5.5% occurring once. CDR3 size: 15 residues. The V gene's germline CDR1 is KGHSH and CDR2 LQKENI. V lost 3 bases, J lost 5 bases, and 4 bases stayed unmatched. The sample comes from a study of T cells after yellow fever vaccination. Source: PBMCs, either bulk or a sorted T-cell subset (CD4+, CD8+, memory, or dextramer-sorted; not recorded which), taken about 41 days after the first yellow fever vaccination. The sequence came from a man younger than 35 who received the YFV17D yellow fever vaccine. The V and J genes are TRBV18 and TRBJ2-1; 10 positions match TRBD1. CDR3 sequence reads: CASSPRDRGNNEQFF. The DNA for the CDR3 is TGTGCCAGCTCACCCCGGGACAGGGGAAACAATGAGCAGTTCTTC.